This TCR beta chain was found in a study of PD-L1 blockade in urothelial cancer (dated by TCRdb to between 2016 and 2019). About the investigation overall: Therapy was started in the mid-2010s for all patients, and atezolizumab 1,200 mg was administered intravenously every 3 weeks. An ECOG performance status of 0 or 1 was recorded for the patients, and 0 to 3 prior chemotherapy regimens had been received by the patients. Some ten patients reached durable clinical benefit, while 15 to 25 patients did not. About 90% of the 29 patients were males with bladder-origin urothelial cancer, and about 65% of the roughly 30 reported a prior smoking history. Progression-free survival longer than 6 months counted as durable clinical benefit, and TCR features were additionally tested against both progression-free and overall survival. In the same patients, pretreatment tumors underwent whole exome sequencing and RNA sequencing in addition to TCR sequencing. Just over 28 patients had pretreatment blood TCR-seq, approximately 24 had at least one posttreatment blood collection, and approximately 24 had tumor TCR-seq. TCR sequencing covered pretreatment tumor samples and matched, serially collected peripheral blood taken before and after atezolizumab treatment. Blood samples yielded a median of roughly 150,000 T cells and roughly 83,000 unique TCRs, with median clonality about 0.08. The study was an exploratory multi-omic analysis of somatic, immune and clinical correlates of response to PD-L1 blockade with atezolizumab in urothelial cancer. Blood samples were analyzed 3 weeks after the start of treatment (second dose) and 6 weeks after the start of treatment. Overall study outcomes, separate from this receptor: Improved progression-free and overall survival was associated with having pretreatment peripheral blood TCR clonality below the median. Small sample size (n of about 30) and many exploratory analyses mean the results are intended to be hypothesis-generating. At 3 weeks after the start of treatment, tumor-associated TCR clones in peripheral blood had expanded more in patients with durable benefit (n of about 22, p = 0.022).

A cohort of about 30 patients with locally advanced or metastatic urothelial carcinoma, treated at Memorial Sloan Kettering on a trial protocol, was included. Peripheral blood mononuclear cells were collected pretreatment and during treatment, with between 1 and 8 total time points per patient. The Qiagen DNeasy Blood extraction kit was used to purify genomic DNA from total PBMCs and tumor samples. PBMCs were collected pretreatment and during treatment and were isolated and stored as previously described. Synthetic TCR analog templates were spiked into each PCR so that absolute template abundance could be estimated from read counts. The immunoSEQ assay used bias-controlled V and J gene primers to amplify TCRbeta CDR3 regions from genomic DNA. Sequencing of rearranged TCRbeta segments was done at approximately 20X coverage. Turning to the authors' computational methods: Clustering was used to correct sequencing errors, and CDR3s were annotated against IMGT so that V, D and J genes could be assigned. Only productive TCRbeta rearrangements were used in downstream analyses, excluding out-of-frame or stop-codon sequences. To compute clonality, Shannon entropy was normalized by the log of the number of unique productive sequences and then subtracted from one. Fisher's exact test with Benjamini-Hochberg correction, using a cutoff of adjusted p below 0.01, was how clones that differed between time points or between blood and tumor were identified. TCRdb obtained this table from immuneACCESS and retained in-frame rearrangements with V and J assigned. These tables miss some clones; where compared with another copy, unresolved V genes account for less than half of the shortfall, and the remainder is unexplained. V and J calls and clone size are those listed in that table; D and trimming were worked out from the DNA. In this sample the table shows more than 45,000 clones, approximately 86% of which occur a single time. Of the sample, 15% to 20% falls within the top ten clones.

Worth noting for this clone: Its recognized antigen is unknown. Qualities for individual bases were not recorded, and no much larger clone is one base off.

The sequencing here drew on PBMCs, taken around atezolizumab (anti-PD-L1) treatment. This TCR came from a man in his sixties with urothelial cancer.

The DNA is as follows: TGTGCCAGCAGCTTAAGAGGGGGCAGCGAAGCTTTCTTT. It is translated as CASSLRGGSEAFF. The chain joins TRBV11-2 to TRBJ1-1; 7 bases in the junction line up with TRBD1. V is pruned by 2 bases and J by 8 bases, leaving 5 bases of the junction without a gene match. Its CDR3 holds 13 amino acids, cysteine through phenylalanine. CDR3 DNA only is kept here, 39 bases in frame from base 1. The germline V gene gives CDR1 as SGHAT and CDR2 as FQNNGV.